A single sample is the source of the 26 T cell receptor beta chains below, sequenced in a study of T cells in Graves' hyperthyroidism and ophthalmopathy (dated by TCRdb to between 2018 and 2020). Library generation was performed with multiplex PCR. This sample was sequenced with an Illumina HiSeq 2000. TCR beta CDR3 regions were amplified from RNA transcripts. The TCR CDR3 was subjected to a first round of RT-PCR using the HTBI primer set and the Qiagen OneStep RT-PCR kit. The public reads were reprocessed in TCRdb via fastp at Q25 and MiXCR, keeping in-frame beta chains. A single entry per CDR3 protein holds the most common genes and DNA from its merged rows. The table for this sample lists under 300,000 distinct CDR3 sequences; about an eighth of them were counted only once. Clones ranked in the top ten supply approximately 7.8% of the sample. The specimen was blood. The receptors stem from a woman younger than 45 with Graves' hyperthyroidism that later progressed to Graves' ophthalmopathy.

This clonotype was recorded many times. The chain recombines TRBV6-5 with TRBJ1-3; 8 nucleotides align to TRBD1. The CDR3 runs 15 residues. Germline V gene lookup returns CDR1 MNHEY and CDR2 SVGAGI. Trimming cost V 0 bases and J 2 bases; bases outside gene matches: 0. In nucleotides, the CDR3 is TGTGCCAGCAGTTACTCGGACAGGGCTGGAAACACCATATATTTT. Protein: CASSYSDRAGNTIYF.

This clonotype was recorded at least ten times. This chain connects TRBV20-1 to TRBJ2-3; tentatively, D is TRBD2 (5 bases). Germline V gene lookup returns CDR1 DFQATT and CDR2 SNEGSKA (reference sequence). Between the trimmed V and J ends, which lost 3 bases and 4 bases, there was a span of 11 bases. CDR3 length equals 13 residues. The CDR3 region has the DNA TGCAGTGCTAGTGGCCCAGCGGCAGATACGCAGTATTTT. It encodes CSASGPAADTQYF.

This clonotype has more than one count but fewer than ten. The chain is built from TRBV7-9 and TRBJ2-2, with D maybe TRBD2 (6 bases). The V and J ends lost 1 base and 6 bases respectively, with 9 bases between them. The CDR3 is 14 residues long. CDR1 SEHNR and CDR2 FQNEAQ come from the germline V gene (reference sequence). The CDR3 here is CASSLVPGAGELFF. CDR3 DNA: TGTGCCAGCAGCTTAGTTCCGGGGGCCGGGGAGCTGTTTTTT.

The V and J genes are TRBV6-1 and TRBJ2-1; D is perhaps TRBD1 (6 bases). Trimming took 6 bases from V and 5 from J, leaving 17 bases between them. The germline gives CDR1 MNHNS, CDR2 SASEGT. The CDR3 sequence is 15 residues long. CDR3 protein: CASRPAGAGNNEQFF. CDR3 nucleotides: TGTGCCAGCAGGCCCGCAGGGGCAGGTAACAATGAGCAGTTCTTC.

This clonotype was seen many times. This chain connects TRBV6-1 to TRBJ1-1, with D possibly TRBD1 on 6 matching bases. Trimming left V 5 bases short and J 5 bases short, with 12 bases between. Per the germline V gene, CDR1 is MNHNS and CDR2 is SASEGT. The CDR3 extends over 13 amino acids. CDR3 sequence (DNA): TGTGCCAGCAGTCGTACAGGGTTGACTGAAGCTTTCTTT. Its translation: CASSRTGLTEAFF.

This clonotype turned up a few times. The gene calls are TRBV19 and TRBJ2-1; D is unclear. This CDR3 region has 14 residues. CDR1 and CDR2 (germline): LNHDA, SQIVND (reference sequence). V was shortened by 5 bases and J by 7 bases, with 15 bases between the two germline ends. CDR3 bases: TGTGCCAGTAGTCCCTACAGCTTACAGAATGAGCAGTTCTTC. This gives the protein CASSPYSLQNEQFF.

In its sample, this clonotype was seen many times. J is TRBJ1-5 and V is TRBV29-1; a weak D match, TRBD1 (5 bases). Trimming shortened V by 7 bases and J by 0 bases, and 13 bases separated the two germline ends. The CDR3 runs to 14 residues. The germline V gene encodes CDR1 SQVTM and CDR2 ANQGSEA. The DNA for the CDR3 is TGCAGCGCCTGGGACGGAGGTAGCAATCAGCCCCAGCATTTT. Residues: CSAWDGGSNQPQHF.

This clonotype was seen at least ten times. The chain links TRBV29-1 to TRBJ1-1, with a possible D match to TRBD1 (5 bases). The CDR3 covers 11 residues. Germline loops: CDR1 SQVTM, CDR2 ANQGSEA. V was pared by 7 bases and J by 4 bases, with 10 bases between. For the CDR3, the DNA is TGCAGCGGCGGGACGGGCACTGAAGCTTTCTTT. Encoded protein: CSGGTGTEAFF.

This clonotype came up many times. The chain employs TRBV7-2 and TRBJ2-2; TRBD2 matches 10 bases. Losses at the gene ends were 6 bases for V and 1 base for J; bases not matched to a gene: 5. Germline-derived CDR1 and CDR2 are SGHTA and FQGNSA. The CDR3 spans 16 residues. CDR3 coding DNA: TGTGCCAGCAGTCCCTGGACTAGCGGGAACACCGGGGAGCTGTTTTTT. It translates to CASSPWTSGNTGELFF. Filled out from reference TRBV7-2 and TRBJ2-2, the complete variable domain reads GAGVSQSPSNKVTEKGKDVELRCDPISGHTALYWYRQSLGQGLEFLIYFQGNSAPDKSGLPSDRFSAERTGGSVSTLTIQRTQQEDSAVYLCASSPWTSGNTGELFFGEGSRLTVL.

This clonotype occurred a few times. This sequence joins TRBV6-2 or TRBV6-3 and TRBJ2-3, with 9 bases aligning to TRBD2. The CDR3 runs 17 residues. J lost 3 bases, V lost 8 bases, and 15 bases had no gene match. The germline gives CDR1 MNHEY, CDR2 SVGEGT. The CDR3 sequence is CASSPSPLREGTDTQYF. The CDR3 region has the DNA TGTGCCAGCTCTCCCTCCCCTTTGCGGGAGGGAACAGATACGCAGTATTTT.

Comment on this clonotype: This clone may be a read error of a much larger clone one base away. The chain combines TRBV5-1 with TRBJ2-2; tentatively, D is TRBD1 or TRBD2 (6 bases each). The CDR3 runs 15 residues. Germline values: CDR1 SGHRS, CDR2 YFSETQ. CDR3 bases: TGCGCCAGCAGCTTGGACGGGGGCTGGACCGAGGAGCTGTTTTTT. Translating it yields CASSLDGGWTEELFF.

V is TRBV11-2 and J is TRBJ2-3; TRBD2 aligns across 8 bases. CDR1 is SGHAT, CDR2 FQNNGV, per germline. The CDR3 has 16 residues. V shed 2 bases, J shed 5 bases, and the junction held 9 bases outside the gene matches. The CDR3: CASSLSPGGPEDTQYF. The CDR3 DNA follows: TGTGCCAGCAGCTTAAGTCCGGGAGGGCCCGAAGATACGCAGTATTTT.

This clonotype was observed at least ten times. The chain has TRBV6-2 or TRBV6-3 and TRBJ2-7; TRBD2 agrees at 9 bases. V trimming: 7 bases; J trimming: 11 bases; junction bases outside the gene matches: 9. Germline V gives CDR1 MNHEY, CDR2 SVGEGT. The CDR3 spans 12 residues. The CDR3 DNA is TGTGCCAGCACAGCGGCTAGCGGGAAGAAGTACTTC. As protein: CASTAASGKKYF.

This clonotype occurred many times. This chain uses TRBV7-2 with TRBJ2-7, with 11 bases that match TRBD2. Germline V lookup: CDR1 SGHTA, CDR2 FQGNSA. The CDR3 sequence is 16 residues long. With 3 bases clipped from V and 6 bases from J, the junction kept 10 bases outside the gene matches. The CDR3 region is CASSFGGSGTSGEQYF. The CDR3 nucleotides are TGTGCCAGCAGCTTCGGGGGCTCCGGGACTAGCGGCGAGCAGTACTTC.

This clonotype was seen at least ten times. The chain is built from TRBV6-2 or TRBV6-3 and TRBJ2-7; D tentatively reads TRBD1 or TRBD2 (5 bases each). This CDR3 spans 15 amino acids. With 4 bases removed from V and 3 bases from J, the gap between germline ends came to 16 bases. Germline loops: CDR1 MNHEY, CDR2 SVGEGT. For the CDR3, the DNA is TGTGCCAGCAGTTCTTGGGACGTAAGGGACTACGAGCAGTACTTC. It is translated as CASSSWDVRDYEQYF.

This clonotype was found many times. This rearrangement joins TRBV12-3 or TRBV12-4 to TRBJ2-7; perhaps TRBD2 as D (5 bases). V gave up 5 bases and J gave up 2 bases, with 7 bases separating them. The length of the CDR3 is 12 residues. CDR3 residues: CASSARAYEQYF. The CDR3, as DNA: TGTGCCAGCAGTGCGAGGGCCTACGAGCAGTACTTC.

This clonotype was observed a handful of times. The chain joins TRBV20-1 to TRBJ2-4; D is perhaps TRBD2 (6 bases). This CDR3 spans 13 amino acids. With 7 bases removed from V and 1 base from J, the gap between germline ends came to 11 bases. Per the germline V gene, CDR1 is DFQATT and CDR2 is SNEGSKA (reference sequence). The CDR3 loop reads CSVSGAAKNIQYF. The DNA of the CDR3 is TGCAGTGTGTCGGGAGCGGCCAAAAACATTCAGTACTTC.

This clonotype was seen only a few times. The chain combines TRBV19 with TRBJ2-1; the D is unclear. Germline V gene sequence: CDR1 LNHDA, CDR2 SQIVND (reference sequence). The CDR3 sequence is 13 residues long. Trimming stripped 5 bases from V and 12 bases from J, with 17 bases between. In nucleotides, the CDR3 is TGTGCCAGTAGTTACCCCTGGACCACTGTGCAGTTCTTC. Amino acids: CASSYPWTTVQFF.

The V call is TRBV2, the J call TRBJ2-3; D not certain. The CDR3 totals 10 residues. The V and J ends lost 4 bases and 8 bases respectively, with 4 bases between them. Looked up from germline, CDR1 is SNHLY and CDR2 is FYNNEI. The CDR3 region is CASSVGTQYF. The DNA for the CDR3 is TGTGCCAGCAGTGTTGGTACGCAGTATTTT.

This clonotype was seen many times. J is TRBJ2-7 and V is TRBV28; the match to TRBD1 covers 8 bases. CDR1 and CDR2 (germline): MDHEN, SYDVKM. This CDR3 has 15 residues. Trimming at V came to 8 bases and at J to 1 base, leaving 10 bases not matched to a gene. CDR3 in DNA: TGTGCCAGCCTGGTGATCGGACAGGGTTCCTACGAGCAGTACTTC. As protein: CASLVIGQGSYEQYF.

Worth noting for this clonotype: A read error may explain this, as a much larger clone is one base away. The conserved phenylalanine or tryptophan normally closing the CDR3 is absent here, so this likely arose from a read error. The CDR3 DNA is TGTGCCAGCAGTTACAGGGGGTCCTCCGGGGAGCTGTTTCTT. It codes for CASSYRGSSGELFL. The genes are TRBV7-9 and TRBJ2-2; 8 bases fit TRBD1. CDR1 is SEHNR, CDR2 FQNEAQ, per germline (reference sequence). This CDR3 has 14 residues. With V trimmed by 6 bases and J by 6 bases, 6 bases remained unmatched.

This clonotype occurred many times. The CDR3 DNA is TGTGCCAGCAGGGAGACCCAGATGGGGTACACTGAAGCTTTCTTT. It yields the protein CASRETQMGYTEAFF. The chain is built from TRBV2 and TRBJ1-1; D gene ambiguous. Germline V gene data show CDR1 as SNHLY and CDR2 as FYNNEI. CDR3 length: 15 amino acids. Trimming cost V 6 bases and J 3 bases, with 17 bases left between them.

Comment on this clonotype: This sequence may be a read error, since a much larger clone differs from it by one base. V gene TRBV6-5 combines with J gene TRBJ1-6; D call uncertain. Per germline, CDR1 MNHEY and CDR2 SVGAGI. The CDR3 is made up of 14 amino acids. Trimming took 4 bases from V and 8 from J, leaving 12 bases between them. CDR3 protein: CASSFSMGDSPLHF. CDR3 in DNA: TGTGCCAGCAGTTTCTCGATGGGAGATTCACCCCTCCACTTT.

This clonotype came up many times. This rearrangement joins TRBV6-2 or TRBV6-3 to TRBJ2-3; 9 bases map to TRBD2. The germline V gene has CDR1 MNHEY and CDR2 SVGEGT. CDR3 length: 18 amino acids. V was clipped by 0 bases and J by 2 bases; unmatched bases: 9. The CDR3 nucleotides read TGTGCCAGCAGTTACTCGGCGGGAGGGGGCCTGAACACAGATACGCAGTATTTT. Translation: CASSYSAGGGLNTDTQYF.

Many counts were recorded for this clonotype. The chain combines TRBV27 with TRBJ2-7; D remains unclear. V shed 3 bases and J shed 1 base, with 10 bases lying between them. The CDR3 covers 14 residues. Germline-derived CDR1 and CDR2 are MNHEY and SMNVEV (reference sequence). This CDR3 is CASSFNPGSYEQYF. Here the CDR3 DNA reads TGTGCCAGCAGTTTCAACCCGGGTTCCTACGAGCAGTACTTC.

This clonotype has ten or more counts. The V gene is TRBV11-2, the J gene TRBJ2-7; either TRBD1 or TRBD2 may supply D (5 bases each). The germline V gene has CDR1 SGHAT and CDR2 FQNNGV. The CDR3 sequence is 13 residues long. The CDR3 DNA reads TGTGCGACGGGACGACTAAGCTCCTACGAGCAGTACTTC. Amino acids: CATGRLSSYEQYF.